A selection of T cell receptor beta chains follows, all from one sample in a study of blood T cells in healthy people across ages. TCRdb itself ran the 5' RACE reads through MiXCR, one entry per CDR3 protein. The sample lists some 1.4 million distinct CDR3 sequences; about 40% were seen once. Specimen: blood. These receptors were taken from a woman aged 18-35 years in good health. The CDR3 runs from the conserved cysteine through the conserved F or W. The D gene is left open where the match is weak. Some rows have no size entry. The others give once, few or many, or a class for an expanded clone.

clone size | J gene | D gene | V gene | CDR3 DNA | CDR3 protein
NA | TRBJ2-3 | NA | TRBV9 | TGTGCCAGCAGCGTGGCCCACGGGGCGGATGTCACAGATACGCAGTATTTT | CASSVAHGADVTDTQYF
NA | TRBJ2-7 | NA | TRBV5-1 | TGCGCCAGCGGCTTGGATCGGGGCGGCGGCGAGCAGTACTTC | CASGLDRGGGEQYF
few | TRBJ1-5 | NA | TRBV12-3/TRBV12-4 | TGTGCCAGCAGTCTCACAGGGACTCAGCCCCAGCATTTT | CASSLTGTQPQHF
few | TRBJ2-3 | NA | TRBV21-1 | TGTGCCAGCAGCAATCTGGGAAAAATACAGGGCCAGGCAACAGATACGCAGTATTTT | CASSNLGKIQGQATDTQYF
NA | TRBJ2-1 | TRBD2 | TRBV7-9 | TGTGCCAGCAGCCCATTGACCGGGACTATCGGTGATGAGCAGTTCTTC | CASSPLTGTIGDEQFF
NA | TRBJ2-1 | TRBD2 | TRBV7-6 | TGTGCCAGCAGCTTACGGGAGGGACTGAGGAATGAGCAGTTCTTC | CASSLREGLRNEQFF
few | TRBJ2-5 | NA | TRBV9 | TGTGCCAGCAGCGCTGGGGAGAGAGAGACCCAGTACTTC | CASSAGERETQYF
NA | TRBJ2-2 | NA | TRBV5-6 | TGTGCCAGCAGCCGACAGGTTGGAAACACCGGGGAGCTGTTTTTT | CASSRQVGNTGELFF
NA | TRBJ2-2 | NA | TRBV27 | TGTGCCGGCAGAATGGGGCGAACCGGGGAGCTGTTTTTT | CAGRMGRTGELFF
NA | TRBJ2-5 | NA | TRBV28 | TGTGCCACACGGGAAGAGACCCAGTACTTC | CATREETQYF
NA | TRBJ2-1 | TRBD2 | TRBV12-3/TRBV12-4 | TGTGCCAGCAGTCCCCCGGTTAGCGGGAAGGACAATGAGCAGTTCTTC | CASSPPVSGKDNEQFF
NA | TRBJ2-7 | NA | TRBV5-5 | TGTGCCAGCAGCGGAGGGGACAGCTACTACGAGCAGTACTTC | CASSGGDSYYEQYF
NA | TRBJ2-1 | NA | TRBV28 | TGTGCCAGCAGTTTGTGGGTGGGGTCGTCGGGGAATGAGCAGTTCTTC | CASSLWVGSSGNEQFF
few | TRBJ2-7 | TRBD2 | TRBV29-1 | TGCAGCGTTGCCTCTAGCGGGCATGAGCAGTACTTC | CSVASSGHEQYF
NA | TRBJ2-3 | NA | TRBV24-1 | TGTGCCACCAGTGATGGCTCCACAGATACGCAGTATTTT | CATSDGSTDTQYF
NA | TRBJ2-7 | TRBD1 | TRBV15 | TGTGCCACCAACCCGACAGGGGCGGGTTACGAGCAGTACTTC | CATNPTGAGYEQYF
NA | TRBJ1-2 | TRBD1 | TRBV29-1 | TGCAGCGTCCAATCGGGACAGGGATATGGCTACACCTTC | CSVQSGQGYGYTF
few | TRBJ2-7 | TRBD2 | TRBV4-1 | TGCGCCAGCAGCCAAAAACTAGCGGGAGATCCCGACGAGCAGTACTTC | CASSQKLAGDPDEQYF
once | TRBJ1-4 | NA | TRBV4-2 | TGTGCCAGCAGCCAAGAAGATCTACAGGGTGGGGAAAAACTGTTTTTT | CASSQEDLQGGEKLFF
few | TRBJ1-2 | NA | TRBV5-1 | TGCGCCAGCAGCTTGGGTAACCCTTCTAACTATGGCTACACCTTC | CASSLGNPSNYGYTF
once | TRBJ2-5 | TRBD2 | TRBV4-2 | TGTGCCAGCAGCCAAGACCCGACTAGCGGGGGGGCGGTGGAGACCCAGTACTTC | CASSQDPTSGGAVETQYF
NA | TRBJ1-2 | TRBD1 | TRBV9 | TGTGCCAGCAGCGTAGTGCGCACAGGGGGCGTTGGCTACACCTTC | CASSVVRTGGVGYTF
few | TRBJ1-4 | NA | TRBV6-5 | TGTGCCAGCAGTACGTCCGCAACTAATGAAAAACTGTTTTTT | CASSTSATNEKLFF
NA | TRBJ2-1 | TRBD2 | TRBV3-1 | TGTGCCAGCAGCCAAGCGAAGGTACTAGCGGGGACCAGCTCCTACAATGAGCAGTTCTTC | CASSQAKVLAGTSSYNEQFF
NA | TRBJ1-4 | TRBD1 | TRBV18 | TGTGCCAGCTCACCCCGGGGAGGGGGCTCGACTAATGAAAAACTGTTTTTT | CASSPRGGGSTNEKLFF
NA | TRBJ2-5 | NA | TRBV20-1 | TGCAGGGCTAGAACTAGCTCTCGCGGGGGCGAGACCCAGTACTTC | CRARTSSRGGETQYF
NA | TRBJ2-5 | NA | TRBV4-2 | TGTGCCAGCAGCCAAGATCTGGGGGTGGGTGAGCAGTACTTC | CASSQDLGVGEQYF
many | TRBJ2-7 | TRBD2 | TRBV20-1 | TGTTCAGCGGGGGGGCTTTACGAGCAGTACTTC | CSAGGLYEQYF
NA | TRBJ2-3 | TRBD1 | TRBV5-1 | TGCGCCAGCAGCTCGGACAGGTGGAGCACAGATACGCAGTATTTT | CASSSDRWSTDTQYF
NA | TRBJ2-5 | NA | TRBV5-1 | TGCGCCAGCAGCCCGCCGGACAGCGGCTATGGCTACACAGGCGGGGAGACCCAGTACTTC | CASSPPDSGYGYTGGETQYF
few | TRBJ1-2 | NA | TRBV7-9 | TGTGCCAGCAGCTTAGCGCCCACAGATGGCTACACCTTC | CASSLAPTDGYTF
few | TRBJ2-5 | TRBD1 | TRBV20-1 | TGCAGTGCTAGCTACAGGGGACAAGAGACCCAGTACTTC | CSASYRGQETQYF
NA | TRBJ1-1 | TRBD1 | TRBV9 | TGTGCCAGCAGCGTAGATCAGGGGGGGACTGAAGCTTTCTTT | CASSVDQGGTEAFF
NA | TRBJ2-2 | TRBD2 | TRBV4-2 | TGTGCCAGCAGCCAAGATACTAGCGGGAAAACCGGGGAGCTGTTTTTT | CASSQDTSGKTGELFF
NA | TRBJ2-1 | TRBD2 | TRBV10-3 | TGTGCCGTAACGGGACTAGCTCCCAATGAGCAGTTCTTC | CAVTGLAPNEQFF
once | TRBJ2-2 | NA | TRBV6-5 | TGTGCCAGCAGTTATGAAGCGGCGAACACCGGGGAGCTGTTTTTT | CASSYEAANTGELFF
NA | TRBJ2-2 | TRBD1 | TRBV29-1 | TGCAGCGGGATTGCAGTAGGGGGCCTAAACACCGGGGAGCTGTTTTTT | CSGIAVGGLNTGELFF
few | TRBJ1-2 | TRBD1 | TRBV10-3 | TGTGCCATCAGTAGGACAGGGTATGGCTACACCTTC | CAISRTGYGYTF
NA | TRBJ2-2 | NA | TRBV6-4 | TGTGCCAGCAGTGACTCCCCAGGGGACACCGGGGAGCTGTTTTTT | CASSDSPGDTGELFF
few | TRBJ2-1 | NA | TRBV12-3/TRBV12-4 | TGTGCCAGCAGTTTAGGGGGCGCAGCGAATGAGCAGTTCTTC | CASSLGGAANEQFF
NA | TRBJ1-5 | NA | TRBV20-1 | TGCAGTGCCCTTGGCCGAAGCAATCAGCCCCAGCATTTT | CSALGRSNQPQHF
NA | TRBJ2-3 | TRBD2 | TRBV20-1 | TGCAGTGGAGCGGGGGGGCTGAGCACAGATGCGCAGTATTTT | CSGAGGLSTDAQYF
NA | TRBJ2-1 | NA | TRBV7-2 | TGTGCCAGCAGCCGCCCCCCAGGGAGTAGTTTATTCGATGAGCAGTTCTTC | CASSRPPGSSLFDEQFF
NA | TRBJ2-7 | TRBD1 | TRBV25-1 | TGTGCCAGCAGTGAATGCAGGACAGGGGGGCGGCAGTACTTC | CASSECRTGGRQYF
NA | TRBJ1-2 | NA | TRBV12-3/TRBV12-4 | TGTGCCAGCCGTGTCGACAGCTACTATGGCTACACCTTC | CASRVDSYYGYTF
NA | TRBJ2-1 | TRBD2 | TRBV12-5 | TGTGCTAGTGGTTTGGGACAATGGACGGGACTAGCGGGTAATGAGCAGTTCTTC | CASGLGQWTGLAGNEQFF
NA | TRBJ2-1 | NA | TRBV5-6 | TGTGCCAGCAGCTTAGGAGTTAAGACGACCGGAGATGAGCAGTTCTTC | CASSLGVKTTGDEQFF
NA | TRBJ1-2 | NA | TRBV10-3 | TGTGCCATCAGTGAGCGGGAGGATGGCTACACCTTC | CAISEREDGYTF
NA | TRBJ2-5 | NA | TRBV20-1 | TGCGGTGCTAGACGGACTTCCCAAGAGACCCAGTACTTC | CGARRTSQETQYF
NA | TRBJ1-2 | NA | TRBV11-2 | TGTGCCAGCAGCTTAGTGCCAGGGGAGGACTATGGCTACACCTTC | CASSLVPGEDYGYTF